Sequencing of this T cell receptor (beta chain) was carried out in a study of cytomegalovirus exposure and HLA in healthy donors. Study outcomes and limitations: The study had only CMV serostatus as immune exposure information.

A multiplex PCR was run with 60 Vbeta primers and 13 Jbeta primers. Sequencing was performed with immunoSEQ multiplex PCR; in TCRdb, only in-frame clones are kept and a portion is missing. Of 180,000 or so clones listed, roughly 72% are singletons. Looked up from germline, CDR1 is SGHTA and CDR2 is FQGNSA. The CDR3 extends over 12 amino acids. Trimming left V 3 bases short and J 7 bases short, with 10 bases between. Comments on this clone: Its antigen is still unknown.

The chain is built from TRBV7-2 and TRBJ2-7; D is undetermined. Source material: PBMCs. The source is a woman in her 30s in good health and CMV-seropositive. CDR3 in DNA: TGTGCCAGCAGCTTGGCCCCCGGGGAGCAGTACTTC. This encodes CASSLAPGEQYF.